The 13 T cell receptor beta chains in this list originate from one sample, sequenced in a study of T cell repertoires in cytomegalovirus infection. No antigens are known for them. TCRdb re-called the reads through MiXCR, storing one row per CDR3 protein. The repertoire holds roughly 990,000 distinct CDR3 sequences, 31% seen once, with 13% in the top ten. The sample consisted of cultured CD8+ T cells from PBMCs, taken from culture after CMV antigen stimulation. The receptors here all came from a human donor in good health (CMV status not recorded). Some clones in this sample may be carry-over from other donors' samples.

J is TRBJ2-1 and V is TRBV19; D call uncertain. Germline V gene lookup returns CDR1 LNHDA and CDR2 SQIVND (reference sequence). The CDR3 contains 14 residues. Trimming left V 8 bases short and J 0 bases short, with 11 bases between. The CDR3 sequence: CASRDWSSYNEQFF. CDR3 nucleotides: TGTGCCAGTCGCGACTGGAGCTCCTACAATGAGCAGTTCTTC.

The gene calls are TRBV2 and TRBJ1-5; D perhaps matches TRBD1 (5 bases). The length of the CDR3 is 15 residues. The germline V and J ends were trimmed by 5 bases and 4 bases, with 15 bases remaining between them. Per germline, CDR1 SNHLY and CDR2 FYNNEI. DNA of the CDR3: TGTGCCAGCAGTTCATGGATCGGGGGGAATCAGCCCCAGCATTTT. Its protein product is CASSSWIGGNQPQHF.

The V gene is TRBV19, the J gene TRBJ2-5; the D is unclear. The CDR3 extends over 15 amino acids. Per the germline V gene, CDR1 is LNHDA and CDR2 is SQIVND (reference sequence). The V gene lost 3 bases and the J gene lost 2 bases, with 13 bases spanning the gap. The CDR3 reads CASSIASPPQETQYF. The DNA of the CDR3 is TGTGCCAGTAGTATTGCCTCGCCGCCTCAAGAGACCCAGTACTTC.

This clonotype was detected a few times. The V and J genes are TRBV7-9 and TRBJ2-6; D unresolved. CDR3 length: 18 residues. The V gene lost 3 bases and the J gene lost 2 bases, with 17 bases spanning the gap. CDR1 is SEHNR and CDR2 is FQNEAQ in the germline V gene (reference sequence). The CDR3 protein is CASSFSKLTRAGANVLTF. DNA for the CDR3: TGTGCCAGCAGCTTTTCGAAACTGACAAGAGCTGGGGCCAACGTCCTGACTTTC. Full variable domain (remainder filled in from reference TRBV7-9 and TRBJ2-6): DTGVSQNPRHKITKRGQNVTFRCDPISEHNRLYWYRQTLGQGPEFLTYFQNEAQLEKSRLLSDRFSAERPKGSFSTLEIQRTEQGDSAMYLCASSFSKLTRAGANVLTFGAGSRLTVL.

The CDR3 nucleotides read TGTGCCAGCAGCGCCAGCGGCTACGAGCAGTACGTC. This codes for CASSASGYEQYV. The V and J genes are TRBV6-6 and TRBJ2-7, with TRBD2 as a possible D gene (5 bases). Trimming stripped 6 bases from V and 3 bases from J, with 9 bases between. Germline V gene sequence: CDR1 MNHNY, CDR2 SVGAGI (reference sequence). This CDR3 region has 12 residues.

This clonotype was picked up a small number of times. CDR3 coding DNA: TGTGCCAGCAGTTTGGGGCGGGGACGCACAGATACGCAGTATTTT. Amino acid sequence: CASSLGRGRTDTQYF. The rearrangement links TRBV28 to TRBJ2-3, with D perhaps TRBD2 (6 bases). The CDR3 covers 15 residues. V lost 3 bases and J lost 1, with 11 bases in between. Germline CDR1 is MDHEN and CDR2 is SYDVKM.

CDR3 loop: CASRAGTSEQYF. The CDR3 nucleotides are TGTGCCAGCAGGGCCGGGACTTCAGAGCAGTACTTC. The chain couples TRBV5-4 to TRBJ2-7, with D maybe TRBD2 (6 bases). This CDR3 region has 12 residues. The germline CDR1 and CDR2 sequences are SGHNT and YYREEE (reference sequence). Trimming stripped 5 bases from V and 7 bases from J, with 13 bases between.

This clonotype was observed a handful of times. The chain is built from TRBV12-3 or TRBV12-4 and TRBJ1-5, with D possibly matching TRBD1 (6 bases). V dropped 2 bases and J dropped 6 bases, with 11 bases sitting between them. There are 14 residues in the CDR3. The CDR3 nucleotides read TGTGCCAGCAGTTTATGGGGGGGGCTTCAGCCCCAGCATTTT. Translation gives CASSLWGGLQPQHF.

This clonotype was detected many times. This chain links TRBV7-9 with TRBJ2-1; 7 bases map to TRBD2. Germline V CDR1 and CDR2: SEHNR, FQNEAQ (reference sequence). V shed 5 bases and J 3 bases; nucleotides not matched to a gene: 7. This CDR3 is 15 amino acids long. Written as DNA, the CDR3 is TGTGCCAGCAGCGTCCTGGCGGGGGACTACAATGAGCAGTTCTTC. Protein: CASSVLAGDYNEQFF.

The table lists this clonotype with many counts. This rearrangement joins TRBV7-9 to TRBJ2-6; 12 nucleotides line up with TRBD1. V dropped 5 bases and J dropped 2; count of bases not matched to a gene: 7. Germline V lookup: CDR1 SEHNR, CDR2 FQNEAQ (reference sequence). The length of the CDR3 is 18 residues. The CDR3 bases are TGTGCCAGCAGCGTTAAGGGACAGGGGGCGACTGGGGCCAACGTCCTGACTTTC. Protein product: CASSVKGQGATGANVLTF. The complete variable domain, with remaining parts taken from reference TRBV7-9 and TRBJ2-6, reads DTGVSQNPRHKITKRGQNVTFRCDPISEHNRLYWYRQTLGQGPEFLTYFQNEAQLEKSRLLSDRFSAERPKGSFSTLEIQRTEQGDSAMYLCASSVKGQGATGANVLTFGAGSRLTVL.

This clonotype showed up just a few times. The V and J genes are TRBV10-3 and TRBJ1-2; 7 bases map to TRBD1. Germline CDR1 reads ENHRY; CDR2 reads SYGVKD. Germline trimming cut 2 bases from V and 1 base from J; bases unmatched to any gene: 10. The CDR3 has 17 amino acids. The CDR3 DNA is TGTGCCATCAGTGAGGAGCTCGGGACAGCAGTTAACTATGGCTACACCTTC. This encodes CAISEELGTAVNYGYTF.

V and J are TRBV27 and TRBJ2-2; the match to TRBD2 covers 10 bases. Germline V gene sequence: CDR1 MNHEY, CDR2 SMNVEV (reference sequence). The trim removed 5 bases at V and 1 base at J, leaving 13 bases unmatched. CDR3 length equals 19 residues. The CDR3: CASSPFPILAGVNTGELFF. In nucleotides, the CDR3 is TGTGCCAGCAGTCCCTTCCCCATTCTAGCGGGGGTGAACACCGGGGAGCTGTTTTTT.

This clonotype came up a few times. This chain connects TRBV29-1 to TRBJ2-7; D is tentatively TRBD1 or TRBD2 (5 bases each). V shed 4 bases and J shed 2 bases, with 12 bases lying between them. The germline gives CDR1 SQVTM, CDR2 ANQGSEA. There are 13 residues in the CDR3. The CDR3 coding sequence is TGCAGCGTTGTGGGGGACGGGACCTACGAGCAGTACTTC. Translation: CSVVGDGTYEQYF.